Following are 27 T cell receptor beta chains from one sample sequenced in a study of radiation and T cells in renal cell carcinoma. As for time point: baseline pretreatment blood. The treatment is: 15 Gy SBRT to primary tumor, nephrectomy 4 weeks later. Data came from immunoSEQ multiplex PCR; TCRdb stores just in-frame clones and leaves some out. The sample has about 130,000 clones; roughly 80% are singletons. Source: blood, taken from a patient whose treatment included radiotherapy and nephrectomy. These receptors originate from a woman aged 60 to 75 with renal cell carcinoma.

This chain uses TRBV19 with TRBJ2-3; D might be TRBD1 (6 bases). V lost 7 bases to trimming and J lost 1 base, with 12 bases between them. The CDR3 has 14 amino acids. CDR1 LNHDA and CDR2 SQIVND come from the germline V gene (reference sequence). The CDR3 spells CASTTGWGTDTQYF. The CDR3 coding sequence is TGTGCCAGTACCACAGGGTGGGGCACAGATACGCAGTATTTT.

The chain uses TRBV30 and TRBJ1-1; D unclear. The ends were cut back, 4 bases at V and 1 base at J, with 13 bases in the middle. This CDR3 has 14 amino acids. The germline CDR1 and CDR2 sequences are GTSNPN and SVGIG (reference sequence). CDR3 sequence: CAWKRGRTNTEAFF. The CDR3 DNA reads as TGTGCCTGGAAACGTGGCAGGACGAACACTGAAGCTTTCTTT.

A note on this clone: At one end the junction does not follow the germline gene, possibly because of a read error. The chain carries TRBV5-3 and TRBJ1-1; D uncertain. TRBV5-3 is given ORF status, its function remaining uncertain. The CDR3 covers 13 residues. The CDR3 loop is CASSLDGYTEAFF. CDR3 bases: TGTGCCAGCAGCTTGGATGGGTACACTGAAGCTTTCTTT.

The chain employs TRBV4-1 and TRBJ2-2; D is unclear. Germline V lookup: CDR1 MGHRA, CDR2 YSYEKL. The CDR3 totals 15 residues. The V end lost 4 bases, the J end lost 1 base, and 10 bases lay between the germline ends. CDR3 coding DNA: TGCGCCAGCAGCCCAGGCGGATTGAACACCGGGGAGCTGTTTTTT. It codes for CASSPGGLNTGELFF.

V usage is TRBV28 and J usage is TRBJ1-1, with no clear D. Trimming removed 6 bases at V and 4 bases at J, with 12 bases between. Germline V gene sequence: CDR1 MDHEN, CDR2 SYDVKM. The CDR3 spans 13 residues. CDR3 nucleotide sequence: TGTGCCAGCAGAACCCCGAGAGGCACTGAAGCTTTCTTT. Protein sequence: CASRTPRGTEAFF.

This chain connects TRBV10-2 to TRBJ2-7; D not resolved. The CDR3 contains 13 residues. With 5 bases removed from V and 1 base from J, the gap between germline ends came to 9 bases. The V gene's germline CDR1 is WSHSY and CDR2 SAAADI. The CDR3 DNA follows: TGCGCCAGCAGTTCCAGGATTTCCTACGAGCAGTACTTC. This encodes CASSSRISYEQYF.

The chain links TRBV15 to TRBJ2-5; TRBD1 might be the D (6 bases). Germline-derived CDR1 and CDR2 are LNHNV and YYDKDF (reference sequence). The CDR3 has 14 amino acids. Trimming left V 1 base short and J 2 bases short, with 8 bases between. This CDR3 reads CATSRGGPQETQYF. The CDR3 DNA follows: TGTGCCACCAGCAGAGGGGGGCCTCAAGAGACCCAGTACTTC.

V usage is TRBV9 and J usage is TRBJ2-3, with 11 bases that match TRBD1. CDR1 is SGDLS and CDR2 is YYNGEE in the germline V gene. The ends lost 1 base at V and 4 bases at J; junction bases unmatched: 5. This CDR3 has 16 amino acids. The CDR3 here is CASSVLGTGGADTQYF. The CDR3 region has the DNA TGTGCCAGCAGCGTATTAGGGACAGGGGGAGCAGATACGCAGTATTTT.

The chain joins TRBV29-1 to TRBJ2-4, with D possibly TRBD2 on 5 matching bases. Germline loops: CDR1 SQVTM, CDR2 ANQGSEA. V was pared by 2 bases and J by 1 base, with 12 bases between. CDR3 size: 15 residues. The CDR3: CSVEPLAGAKNIQYF. CDR3 in DNA: TGCAGCGTTGAACCGCTGGCGGGCGCCAAAAACATTCAGTACTTC.

The rearrangement links TRBV28 to TRBJ2-2; D possibly matches TRBD1 or TRBD2 (6 bases each). CDR1 and CDR2 (germline): MDHEN, SYDVKM. The CDR3 length is 15 residues. The V gene lost 4 bases and the J gene lost 6 bases, with 15 bases spanning the gap. CDR3 DNA: TGTGCCAGCAGTTCCAGGGGAGGTTGGGCCGGGGAGCTGTTTTTT. Translated, it gives CASSSRGGWAGELFF. Looking up the rest from reference TRBV28 and TRBJ2-2 gives the full variable domain: DVKVTQSSRYLVKRTGEKVFLECVQDMDHENMFWYRQDPGLGLRLIYFSYDVKMKEKGDIPEGYSVSREKKERFSLILESASTNQTSMYLCASSSRGGWAGELFFGEGSRLTVL.

V and J are TRBV10-1 and TRBJ1-1; D remains ambiguous. Germline assignment: CDR1 WNHNN and CDR2 SYGVQD (reference sequence). This CDR3 has 15 amino acids. Deletions cut 0 bases from V and 6 bases from J, with 14 bases between. The CDR3 DNA reads TGCGCCAGCAGTGAGTCGTTGATAGGGAAGGCTGAAGCTTTCTTT. Translated, it gives CASSESLIGKAEAFF.

DNA of the CDR3: TGTGCCAGCAGCGTGGGGACAGGGACCTACGAGCAGTACTTC. Amino acid sequence: CASSVGTGTYEQYF. The chain is built from TRBV9 and TRBJ2-7, with 9 bases lining up with TRBD1. Germline V gives CDR1 SGDLS, CDR2 YYNGEE. Germline trimming cut 2 bases from V and 2 bases from J; bases unmatched to any gene: 2. This CDR3 is 14 amino acids long.

The chain joins TRBV7-9 to TRBJ1-2; D remains ambiguous. CDR3 length: 15 residues. Trimming cost V 1 base and J 3 bases, with 12 bases left between them. CDR1 and CDR2 (germline): SEHNR, FQNEAQ (reference sequence). This CDR3 is CASSLGLTRDYGYTF. The CDR3, as DNA: TGTGCCAGCAGCTTAGGCCTAACCAGAGACTATGGCTACACCTTC. Full variable domain (outside the CDR3, taken from reference TRBV7-9 and TRBJ1-2): DTGVSQNPRHKITKRGQNVTFRCDPISEHNRLYWYRQTLGQGPEFLTYFQNEAQLEKSRLLSDRFSAERPKGSFSTLEIQRTEQGDSAMYLCASSLGLTRDYGYTFGSGTRLTVV.

The V gene is TRBV28, the J gene TRBJ1-2, with no clear D. The CDR3 loop spans 12 amino acids. Germline V gene sequence: CDR1 MDHEN, CDR2 SYDVKM. V gave up 2 bases and J gave up 3 bases, with 4 bases separating them. CDR3 sequence (DNA): TGTGCCAGCAGTTTAAGGGACTATGGCTACACCTTC. Protein product: CASSLRDYGYTF.

V usage is TRBV29-1 and J usage is TRBJ1-3; 9 bases match TRBD1. The CDR3 spans 12 residues. The germline gives CDR1 SQVTM, CDR2 ANQGSEA. Losses at the gene ends were 6 bases for V and 4 bases for J; bases not matched to a gene: 1. The CDR3 nucleotides read TGCAGCGTCGACAGGGGGGGAAACACCATATATTTT. Its translation is CSVDRGGNTIYF.

CDR3 bases: TGTGCCAGCAGTGAGGCAGGGCGGTACAATGAGCAGTTCTTC. Translated: CASSEAGRYNEQFF. The J gene is TRBJ2-1, the V gene TRBV2; possibly TRBD1 for D (5 bases). The V gene lost 3 bases and the J gene lost 4 bases, with 10 bases spanning the gap. Looked up from germline, CDR1 is SNHLY and CDR2 is FYNNEI. The CDR3 has 14 amino acids.

The rearrangement joins TRBV6-1 to TRBJ2-7; TRBD1 matches at 7 bases. CDR1 is MNHNS and CDR2 is SASEGT in the germline V gene. The V and J ends lost 6 bases and 3 bases, in that order; junction bases with no gene match: 11. The CDR3 runs to 15 residues. The CDR3 loop is CASRGQKMKLYEQYF. For the CDR3, the DNA is TGTGCCAGCAGGGGACAGAAGATGAAACTCTACGAGCAGTACTTC.

J is TRBJ2-7 and V is TRBV2; possibly TRBD2 for D (5 bases). The V gene's germline CDR1 is SNHLY and CDR2 FYNNEI. Trimming cost V 3 bases and J 4 bases, with 19 bases left between them. This CDR3 is 16 amino acids long. In DNA, the CDR3 is TGTGCCAGCAGTGACCCCCCGGTGAGGGCTCCGTACGAGCAGTACTTC. It translates to CASSDPPVRAPYEQYF.

The chain is built from TRBV6-5 and TRBJ1-3, with a weak D call TRBD1 (6 bases). The CDR3 extends over 14 amino acids. Trimming took 5 bases from V and 1 from J, leaving 9 bases between them. The germline V gene encodes CDR1 MNHEY and CDR2 SVGAGI. The CDR3 DNA follows: TGTGCCAGCAGTCGGACAGTTTCTGGAAACACCATATATTTT. Protein sequence: CASSRTVSGNTIYF.

The chain joins TRBV5-1 to TRBJ1-4; 7 bases fit TRBD1. The CDR3 covers 15 residues. The germline V gene has CDR1 SGHRS and CDR2 YFSETQ. V was clipped by 4 bases and J by 8 bases; unmatched bases: 11. The CDR3 DNA reads TGCGCCAGCAGCCCAGTTGACAGGGCTCGGGAAAAACTGTTTTTT. It is translated as CASSPVDRAREKLFF.

The chain joins TRBV19 to TRBJ2-1; D tentatively reads TRBD1 or TRBD2 (5 bases each). The V gene's germline CDR1 is LNHDA and CDR2 SQIVND (reference sequence). V shed 4 bases and J shed 4 bases, with 14 bases lying between them. This CDR3 is built from 15 residues. CDR3 sequence: CASSTLPGPYNEQFF. The DNA for the CDR3 is TGTGCCAGTAGTACACTGCCGGGACCTTACAATGAGCAGTTCTTC.

The V call is TRBV19, the J call TRBJ1-4; 7 bases are a match to TRBD1. The length of the CDR3 is 14 residues. CDR1 is LNHDA, CDR2 SQIVND, per germline (reference sequence). Trimming took 7 bases from V and 8 from J; bases not matched to a gene: 10. The CDR3 coding sequence is TGTGCCAGTAATCAACAGGGGTTACGGGAAAAACTGTTTTTT. This gives the protein CASNQQGLREKLFF. Using reference TRBV19 and TRBJ1-4 for the parts outside the CDR3, the full variable domain is DGGITQSPKYLFRKEGQNVTLSCEQNLNHDAMYWYRQDPGQGLRLIYYSQIVNDFQKGDIAEGYSVSREKKESFPLTVTSAQKNPTAFYLCASNQQGLREKLFFGSGTQLSVL.

V is TRBV6-1 and J is TRBJ1-4; a possible D gene is TRBD1 (6 bases). CDR1 is MNHNS, CDR2 SASEGT, per germline. Trimming shortened V by 10 bases and J by 7 bases, and 19 bases separated the two germline ends. CDR3 size: 14 residues. The CDR3 sequence is CAIRPGGQREKLFF. CDR3 bases: TGTGCCATTAGACCGGGGGGCCAGCGTGAAAAACTGTTTTTT.

The V and J genes are TRBV11-1 and TRBJ2-1; D call uncertain. The CDR3 has 13 amino acids. V was pared by 5 bases and J by 6 bases, with 11 bases between. From germline, CDR1 is SGHAT and CDR2 FQDESV (reference sequence). CDR3 DNA: TGTGCCAGCAGCCCCCTAGTGGTCAATGAGCAGTTCTTC. This translates into CASSPLVVNEQFF.

This chain uses TRBV18 with TRBJ2-2; 10 bases match TRBD1. The V segment lost 6 bases and the J segment 0 bases; nucleotides outside the gene matches: 7. The CDR3 covers 17 residues. Germline V lookup: CDR1 KGHSH, CDR2 LQKENI. The CDR3 coding sequence is TGTGCCAGCTCTCACCGGGACAGGGGACCGAACACCGGGGAGCTGTTTTTT. Protein sequence: CASSHRDRGPNTGELFF.

V gene TRBV28 combines with J gene TRBJ2-7, with D perhaps TRBD1 (6 bases). Germline V lookup: CDR1 MDHEN, CDR2 SYDVKM. CDR3 length equals 11 residues. Trimming stripped 8 bases from V and 4 bases from J, with 9 bases between. The CDR3 coding sequence is TGTGCCAGCGTGGGGGCATACGAGCAGTACTTC. Its translation: CASVGAYEQYF.

The sample holds one count of this clone. The rearrangement links TRBV7-9 to TRBJ1-1; D gene ambiguous. The germline V and J ends were trimmed by 5 bases and 1 base, with 14 bases remaining between them. This CDR3 has 15 amino acids. The V gene's germline CDR1 is SEHNR and CDR2 FQNEAQ (reference sequence). The DNA for the CDR3 is TGTGCCAGCAGCCCAAAGTCTTTCCCGAACACTGAAGCTTTCTTT. Residues: CASSPKSFPNTEAFF.